The TCR beta chain under discussion was sequenced for a study of OX40 agonist ivuxolimab in advanced cancers. Study context: Treatment of patients was with ivuxolimab, an agonistic anti-OX40 (CD134) antibody. Earlier treatment with anti-PD-1, anti-PD-L1 or anti-CTLA-4 was permitted, and less than 50% had received some. Findings of the study overall: At 0.1 to 3.0 mg/kg and by week 6, clonal expansion occurred in CD4+ and CD8+ blood T cells. It was also the case that some nonresponders had low normalized T-cell clonal expansion.

With respect to this clone: What it binds is unknown.

Germline V gene lookup returns CDR1 SGDLS and CDR2 YYNGEE. The CDR3 contains 13 residues. V was pared by 5 bases and J by 3 bases, with 11 bases between. Data came from immunoSEQ multiplex PCR; TCRdb stores just in-frame clones and leaves some out. Among 61,000 or so clones, about 86% were seen once, and the ten largest hold roughly 1.1%. The clonotype was recovered from an adult with an advanced solid tumor such as melanoma, head and neck, liver or kidney cancer. The sample consisted of CD4+ or CD8+ T cells sorted from blood, taken in a trial of the OX40 agonist ivuxolimab. The J gene is TRBJ2-5, the V gene TRBV9; D tentatively fits TRBD1 or TRBD2 (5 bases each). The CDR3 nucleotides are TGTGCCAGCAGTAGGGGACGGAAAGAGACCCAGTACTTC. Translating it yields CASSRGRKETQYF.